A single sample is the source of the 9 T cell receptor beta chains below, sequenced in a study of blood T cell repertoires in COVID-19. Sequenced by immunoSEQ multiplex PCR; TCRdb stores in-frame clones only, minus some. The sample carries hundreds of thousands of clones, approximately 85% recorded once. Material: PBMCs or T cells enriched from blood (not recorded which). Receptor source: a man under 40 who had recovered from COVID-19.

This chain links TRBV5-1 with TRBJ2-2; a weak D match, TRBD1 (6 bases). Germline V CDR1 and CDR2: SGHRS, YFSETQ. The V and J ends lost 1 base and 1 base respectively, with 8 bases between them. This CDR3 has 15 amino acids. CDR3 DNA sequence: TGCGCCAGCAGCTTGACAGGGATGAACACCGGGGAGCTGTTTTTT. Amino acid sequence: CASSLTGMNTGELFF.

This chain links TRBV2 with TRBJ1-2, with TRBD1 matching 8 bases. This CDR3 is built from 13 residues. Germline CDR1 SNHLY, CDR2 FYNNEI. The junction had 9 bases not matched to a gene; V was cut back by 5 bases and J by 10 bases. In DNA, the CDR3 is TGTGCCAGCAGTCCTGACAGGGGTGACCCCTACACCTTC. This codes for CASSPDRGDPYTF.

This clone was observed a single time. CDR3 sequence reads: CASSQPGQGPPFHF. The CDR3 DNA reads TGCGCCAGCAGCCAACCGGGACAGGGCCCGCCGTTCCACTTT. The V gene is TRBV4-1, the J gene TRBJ1-6; TRBD1 aligns across 9 bases. Germline V lookup: CDR1 MGHRA, CDR2 YSYEKL. V lost 2 bases and J lost 17; bases outside the gene matches: 10. The CDR3 has 14 amino acids.

The chain recombines TRBV5-1 with TRBJ1-2, with D uncertain. Trimming removed 0 bases at V and 1 base at J, with 7 bases between. Germline V gene data show CDR1 as SGHRS and CDR2 as YFSETQ. The CDR3 consists of 14 residues. CDR3 region: CASSLDILNYGYTF. The DNA of the CDR3 is TGCGCCAGCAGCTTGGACATCCTTAACTATGGCTACACCTTC.

The chain joins TRBV20-1 to TRBJ1-1; no firm D call. Germline CDR1 reads DFQATT; CDR2 reads SNEGSKA (reference sequence). V gave up 3 bases and J gave up 7 bases, with 9 bases separating them. CDR3 length equals 11 residues. The CDR3 loop reads CSASPGIEAFF. The CDR3 coding sequence is TGCAGTGCTAGCCCCGGGATTGAAGCTTTCTTT.

This clone was detected once. The gene calls are TRBV3-1 (or the pseudogene TRBV3-2) and TRBJ2-4; the D is unclear. This CDR3 has 13 residues. Germline lookup yields CDR1 LGHDT and CDR2 YNNKEL (reference sequence). Trimming stripped 6 bases from V and 9 bases from J, with 15 bases between. CDR3 protein: CASSLGEGVIQYF. The CDR3 DNA is TGTGCCAGCAGTCTCGGTGAAGGAGTCATTCAGTACTTC.

V and J are TRBV6-5 and TRBJ1-2; D gene ambiguous. V was shortened by 2 bases and J by 4 bases, with 17 bases between the two germline ends. From germline, CDR1 is MNHEY and CDR2 SVGAGI. This CDR3 has 16 amino acids. The CDR3 nucleotides are TGTGCCAGCAGTTACAACCGGGATCCCCGGTCCTATGGCTACACCTTC. Protein product: CASSYNRDPRSYGYTF.

CDR3 amino acids: CATSREITGQGELFF. In DNA form, the CDR3 reads TGTGCCACCAGCAGGGAGATAACAGGGCAAGGGGAGCTGTTTTTT. The chain employs TRBV15 and TRBJ2-2, with a possible D match to TRBD1 (6 bases). Germline values: CDR1 LNHNV, CDR2 YYDKDF (reference sequence). This CDR3 comprises 15 residues. V shed 3 bases and J shed 8 bases, with 16 bases lying between them.

The chain uses TRBV6-5 and TRBJ1-3; 7 nucleotides match TRBD1. Per the germline V gene, CDR1 is MNHEY and CDR2 is SVGAGI. V gave up 4 bases and J gave up 0 bases; unmatched junction bases: 6. The CDR3 is 16 residues long. DNA of the CDR3: TGTGCCAGCAGTTTAACAGGGGCCCTCTCTGGAAACACCATATATTTT. This gives the protein CASSLTGALSGNTIYF.